The entry that follows covers one T cell receptor (beta chain) sequence. The data are from a study of shared clonotypes between healthy human individuals. Sequencing was performed with immunoSEQ multiplex PCR; in TCRdb, only in-frame clones are kept and a portion is missing. The sample contains 600,000 to 750,000 clones, about 92% of which appear only once. Trimming pared 7 bases from V and 4 bases from J, leaving 10 bases between. There are 13 residues in the CDR3. Germline CDR1 and CDR2: MNHEY and SMNVEV (reference sequence). V and J are TRBV27 and TRBJ2-2, with D hard to call. Material: memory CD8+ T cells from PBMCs. Subset meaning: CD45RO+ cells pooled with CCR7-negative TemRA cells. The sequence was collected from a man aged 18-30 years in good health. Some clones in this sample may be carry-over from other donors' samples. CDR3 nucleotide sequence: TGTGCCAGCATCAGGATGGGCACCGGGGAGCTGTTTTTT. This gives the protein CASIRMGTGELFF.